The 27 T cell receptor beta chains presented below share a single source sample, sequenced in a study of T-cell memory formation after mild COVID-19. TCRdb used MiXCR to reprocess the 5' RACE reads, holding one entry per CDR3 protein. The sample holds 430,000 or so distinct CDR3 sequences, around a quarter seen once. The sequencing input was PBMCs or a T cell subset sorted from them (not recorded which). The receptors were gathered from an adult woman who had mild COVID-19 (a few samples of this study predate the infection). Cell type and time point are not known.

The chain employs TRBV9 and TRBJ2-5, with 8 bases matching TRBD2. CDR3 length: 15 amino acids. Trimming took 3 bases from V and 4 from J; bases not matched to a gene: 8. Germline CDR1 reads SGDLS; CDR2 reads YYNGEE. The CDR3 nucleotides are TGTGCCAGCAGCGGTCGTCTCGGGGGGGGAGAGACCCAGTACTTC. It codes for CASSGRLGGGETQYF.

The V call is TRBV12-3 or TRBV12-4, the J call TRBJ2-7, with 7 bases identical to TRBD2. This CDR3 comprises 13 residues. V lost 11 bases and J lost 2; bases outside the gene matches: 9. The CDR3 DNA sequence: TGTGCCTGCGGCTGGGGGGGAGCCTACGAGCAGTACTTC. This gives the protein CACGWGGAYEQYF.

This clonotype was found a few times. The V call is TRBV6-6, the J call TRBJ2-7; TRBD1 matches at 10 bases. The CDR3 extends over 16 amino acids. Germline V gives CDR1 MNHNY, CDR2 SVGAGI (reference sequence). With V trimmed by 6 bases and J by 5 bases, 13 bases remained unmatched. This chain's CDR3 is CASSRPSGTGADEQYF. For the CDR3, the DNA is TGTGCCAGCAGCCGCCCGAGCGGGACAGGGGCGGACGAGCAGTACTTC.

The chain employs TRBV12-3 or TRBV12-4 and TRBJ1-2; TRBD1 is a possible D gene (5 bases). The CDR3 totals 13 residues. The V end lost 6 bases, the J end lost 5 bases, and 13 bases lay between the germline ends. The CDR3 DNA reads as TGTGCCAGCAGCGGGGGGGTTGGGTATGGCTACACCTTC. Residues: CASSGGVGYGYTF.

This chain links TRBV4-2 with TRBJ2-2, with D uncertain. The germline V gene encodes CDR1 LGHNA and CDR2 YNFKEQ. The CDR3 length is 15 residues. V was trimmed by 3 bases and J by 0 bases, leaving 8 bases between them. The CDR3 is CASSQSDSNTGELFF. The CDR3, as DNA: TGTGCCAGCAGCCAGTCCGATTCGAACACCGGGGAGCTGTTTTTT.

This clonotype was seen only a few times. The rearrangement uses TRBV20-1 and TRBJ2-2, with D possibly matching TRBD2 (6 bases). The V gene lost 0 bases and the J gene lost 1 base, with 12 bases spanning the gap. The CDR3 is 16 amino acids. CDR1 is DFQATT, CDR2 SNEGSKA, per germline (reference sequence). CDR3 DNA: TGCAGTGCTAGAGACCGGTGGAGGGGGAACACCGGGGAGCTGTTTTTT. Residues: CSARDRWRGNTGELFF.

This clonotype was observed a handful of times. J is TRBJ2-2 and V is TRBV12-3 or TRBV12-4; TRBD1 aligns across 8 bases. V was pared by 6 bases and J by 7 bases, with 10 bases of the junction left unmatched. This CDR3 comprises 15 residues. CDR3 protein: CASSRQTGVVGELFF. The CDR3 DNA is TGTGCCAGCAGCCGTCAGACAGGGGTGGTCGGGGAGCTGTTTTTT.

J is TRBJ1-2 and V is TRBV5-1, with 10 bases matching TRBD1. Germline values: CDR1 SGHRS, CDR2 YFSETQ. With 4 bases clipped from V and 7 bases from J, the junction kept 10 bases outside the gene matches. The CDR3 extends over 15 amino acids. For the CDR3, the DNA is TGCGCCAGCAGCCTAGGAGAGACAGGGGGCTTTGGCTACACCTTC. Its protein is CASSLGETGGFGYTF.

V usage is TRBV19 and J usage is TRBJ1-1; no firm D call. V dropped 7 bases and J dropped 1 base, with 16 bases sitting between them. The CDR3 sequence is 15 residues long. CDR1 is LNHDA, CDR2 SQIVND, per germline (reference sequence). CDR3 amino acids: CASTTWRQPNTEAFF. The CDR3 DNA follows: TGTGCCAGTACCACATGGCGGCAACCGAACACTGAAGCTTTCTTT. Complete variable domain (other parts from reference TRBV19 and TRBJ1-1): DGGITQSPKYLFRKEGQNVTLSCEQNLNHDAMYWYRQDPGQGLRLIYYSQIVNDFQKGDIAEGYSVSREKKESFPLTVTSAQKNPTAFYLCASTTWRQPNTEAFFGQGTRLTVV.

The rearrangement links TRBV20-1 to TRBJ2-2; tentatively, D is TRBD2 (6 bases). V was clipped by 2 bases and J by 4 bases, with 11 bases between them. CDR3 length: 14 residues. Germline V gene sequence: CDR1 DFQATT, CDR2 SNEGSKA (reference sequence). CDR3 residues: CSARWGDITGELFF. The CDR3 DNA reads TGCAGTGCTAGATGGGGGGATATCACCGGGGAGCTGTTTTTT.

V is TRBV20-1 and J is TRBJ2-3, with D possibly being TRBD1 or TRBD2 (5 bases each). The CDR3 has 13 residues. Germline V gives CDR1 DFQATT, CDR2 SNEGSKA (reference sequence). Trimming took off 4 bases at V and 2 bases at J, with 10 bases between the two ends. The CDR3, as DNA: TGCAGTGCTACAAGAGGGACCACAGATACGCAGTATTTT. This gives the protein CSATRGTTDTQYF.

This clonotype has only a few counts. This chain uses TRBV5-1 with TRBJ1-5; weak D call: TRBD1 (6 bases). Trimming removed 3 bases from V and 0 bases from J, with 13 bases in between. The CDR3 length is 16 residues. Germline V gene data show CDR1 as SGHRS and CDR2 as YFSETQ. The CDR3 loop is CASSSPDRYSNQPQHF. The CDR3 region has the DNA TGCGCCAGCAGCTCACCCGACAGGTATAGCAATCAGCCCCAGCATTTT.

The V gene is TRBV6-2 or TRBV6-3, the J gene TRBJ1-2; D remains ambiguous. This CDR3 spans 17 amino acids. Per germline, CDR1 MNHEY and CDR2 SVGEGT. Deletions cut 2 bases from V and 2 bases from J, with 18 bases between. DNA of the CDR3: TGTGCCAGCAGTTACCGTGTGGCCAGCCCAAGCAACTATGGCTACACCTTC. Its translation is CASSYRVASPSNYGYTF.

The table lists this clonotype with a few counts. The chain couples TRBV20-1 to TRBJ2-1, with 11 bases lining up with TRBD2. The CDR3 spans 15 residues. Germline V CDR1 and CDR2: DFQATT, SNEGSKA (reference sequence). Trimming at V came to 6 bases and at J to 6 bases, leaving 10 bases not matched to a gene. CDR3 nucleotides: TGCAGTGCCCCCGACGGGACTAGCGGACTCAATGAGCAGTTCTTC. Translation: CSAPDGTSGLNEQFF.

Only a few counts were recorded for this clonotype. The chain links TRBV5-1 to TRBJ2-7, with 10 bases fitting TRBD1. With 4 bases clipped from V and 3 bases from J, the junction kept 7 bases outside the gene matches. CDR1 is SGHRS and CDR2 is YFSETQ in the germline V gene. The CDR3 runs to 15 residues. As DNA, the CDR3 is TGCGCCAGCAGCCCTTACGGGACAGGGGTCTACGAGCAGTACTTC. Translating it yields CASSPYGTGVYEQYF.

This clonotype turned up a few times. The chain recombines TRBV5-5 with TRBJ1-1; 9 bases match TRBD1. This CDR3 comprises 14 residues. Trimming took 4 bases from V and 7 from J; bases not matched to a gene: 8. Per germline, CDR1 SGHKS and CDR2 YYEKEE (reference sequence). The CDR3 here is CASSRTGGADEAFF. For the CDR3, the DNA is TGTGCCAGCAGCCGAACAGGGGGCGCGGATGAAGCTTTCTTT.

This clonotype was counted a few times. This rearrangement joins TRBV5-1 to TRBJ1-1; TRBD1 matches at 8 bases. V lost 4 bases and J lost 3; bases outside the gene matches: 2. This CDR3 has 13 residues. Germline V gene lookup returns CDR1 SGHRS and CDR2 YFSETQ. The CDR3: CASSTQGDTEAFF. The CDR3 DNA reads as TGCGCCAGCAGCACACAGGGGGACACTGAAGCTTTCTTT.

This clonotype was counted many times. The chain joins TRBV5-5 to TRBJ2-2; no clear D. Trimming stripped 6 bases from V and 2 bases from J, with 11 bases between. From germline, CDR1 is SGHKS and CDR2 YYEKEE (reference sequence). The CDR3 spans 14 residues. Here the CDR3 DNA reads TGTGCCAGCACCAAGGACGGAAACACCGGGGAGCTGTTTTTT. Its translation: CASTKDGNTGELFF.

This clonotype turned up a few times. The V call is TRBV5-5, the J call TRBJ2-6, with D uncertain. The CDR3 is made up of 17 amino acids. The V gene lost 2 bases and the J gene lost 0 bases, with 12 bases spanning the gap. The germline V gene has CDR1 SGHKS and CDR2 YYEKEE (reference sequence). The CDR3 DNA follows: TGTGCCAGCAGCTTCGCAGGTGGTAGCTCTGGGGCCAACGTCCTGACTTTC. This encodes CASSFAGGSSGANVLTF.

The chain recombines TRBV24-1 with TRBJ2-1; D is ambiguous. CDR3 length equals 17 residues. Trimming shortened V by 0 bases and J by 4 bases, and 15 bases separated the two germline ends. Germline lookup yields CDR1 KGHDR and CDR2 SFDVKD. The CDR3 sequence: CATSDLQWEGAYNEQFF. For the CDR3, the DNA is TGTGCCACCAGTGATTTGCAGTGGGAAGGCGCTTACAATGAGCAGTTCTTC.

CDR3 coding DNA: TGTGCCATCAGGACAGGCTACAATGAGCAGTTCTTC. Residues: CAIRTGYNEQFF. The rearrangement links TRBV6-5 to TRBJ2-1; 7 positions agree with TRBD1. Germline-derived CDR1 and CDR2 are MNHEY and SVGAGI. The CDR3 loop spans 12 amino acids. The J segment lost 3 bases and the V segment lost 10 bases, leaving 3 bases of the junction unmatched.

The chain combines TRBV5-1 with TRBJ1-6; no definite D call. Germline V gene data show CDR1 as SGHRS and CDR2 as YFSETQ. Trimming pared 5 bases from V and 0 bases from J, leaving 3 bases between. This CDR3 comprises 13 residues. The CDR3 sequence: CASRGSYNSPLHF. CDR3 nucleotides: TGCGCCAGCAGAGGCTCCTATAATTCACCCCTCCACTTT. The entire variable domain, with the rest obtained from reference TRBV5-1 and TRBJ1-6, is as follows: KAGVTQTPRYLIKTRGQQVTLSCSPISGHRSVSWYQQTPGQGLQFLFEYFSETQRNKGNFPGRFSGRQFSNSRSEMNVSTLELGDSALYLCASRGSYNSPLHFGNGTRLTVT.

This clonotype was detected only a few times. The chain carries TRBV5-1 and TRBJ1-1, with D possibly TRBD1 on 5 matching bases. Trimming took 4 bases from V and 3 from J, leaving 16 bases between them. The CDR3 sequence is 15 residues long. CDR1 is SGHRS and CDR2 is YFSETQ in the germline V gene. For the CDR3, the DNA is TGCGCCAGCAGCGGGGCAGCGGCCTATGACACTGAAGCTTTCTTT. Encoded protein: CASSGAAAYDTEAFF.

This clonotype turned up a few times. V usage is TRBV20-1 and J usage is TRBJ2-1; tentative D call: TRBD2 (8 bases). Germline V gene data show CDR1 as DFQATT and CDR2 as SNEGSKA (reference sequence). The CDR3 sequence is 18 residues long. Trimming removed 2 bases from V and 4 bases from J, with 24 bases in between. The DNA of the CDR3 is TGCAGTGCTAGAAGGGGGCAAGCTAGCGGGCACCTGTACAATGAGCAGTTCTTC. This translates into CSARRGQASGHLYNEQFF.

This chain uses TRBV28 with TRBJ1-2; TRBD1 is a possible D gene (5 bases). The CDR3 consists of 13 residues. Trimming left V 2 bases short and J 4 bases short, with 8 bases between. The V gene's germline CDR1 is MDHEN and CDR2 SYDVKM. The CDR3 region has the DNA TGTGCCAGCAGTTTAAAGGGGCCCTATGGCTACACCTTC. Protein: CASSLKGPYGYTF.

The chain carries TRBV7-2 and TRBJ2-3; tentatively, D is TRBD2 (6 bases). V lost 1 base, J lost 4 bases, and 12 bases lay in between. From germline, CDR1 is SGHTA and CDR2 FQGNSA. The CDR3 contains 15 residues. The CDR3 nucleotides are TGTGCCAGCAGCTTAGGCGGGACTGGCGCAGATACGCAGTATTTT. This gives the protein CASSLGGTGADTQYF.

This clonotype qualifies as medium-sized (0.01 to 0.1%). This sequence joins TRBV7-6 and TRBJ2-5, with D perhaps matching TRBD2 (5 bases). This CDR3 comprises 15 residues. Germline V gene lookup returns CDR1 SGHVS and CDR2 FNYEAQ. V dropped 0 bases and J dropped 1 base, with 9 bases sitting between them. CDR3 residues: CASSLASRGQETQYF. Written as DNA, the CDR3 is TGTGCCAGCAGCTTAGCTAGCCGGGGCCAAGAGACCCAGTACTTC.